This T cell receptor beta chain emerged from a study of blood T cell repertoires in COVID-19. CDR3 size: 16 residues. V gave up 3 bases and J gave up 1 base; unmatched junction bases: 7. Germline CDR1 reads KGHDR; CDR2 reads SFDVKD. Profiling relied on immunoSEQ multiplex PCR, and the TCRdb table lists in-frame clones only, not all of them. The sample comprises hundreds of thousands of clones, 84% of which are singletons, and approximately 4.5% rests with the top ten. Sequencing was performed on PBMCs or T cells enriched from blood (not recorded which). This sequence was found in a young man with acute COVID-19. The chain joins TRBV24-1 to TRBJ2-5; TRBD1 aligns across 7 bases. CDR3 amino acids: CATSDPGTVSQETQYF. CDR3 in DNA: TGTGCCACCAGTGATCCCGGGACAGTATCCCAAGAGACCCAGTACTTC.